One sample yielded the 25 T cell receptor beta chains listed below, sequenced in a study of blood T cell repertoires in COVID-19. Assay: immunoSEQ multiplex PCR; the TCRdb copy retains only in-frame clones and omits some. The sample contains some 140,000 clones, about three quarters of which appear only once. Material: peripheral blood. The origin of the receptors is a man older than 75 with acute or convalescent COVID-19.

This chain uses TRBV19 with TRBJ2-3, with 8 nucleotides matching TRBD2. Looked up from germline, CDR1 is LNHDA and CDR2 is SQIVND (reference sequence). This CDR3 is built from 14 residues. Unmatched junction bases numbered 6, after V lost 5 bases and J lost 5 bases. This CDR3 is CASSSRGGRDTQYF. As DNA, the CDR3 is TGTGCCAGTAGTTCCCGGGGGGGCCGAGATACGCAGTATTTT.

This clone was counted at least ten times. This rearrangement joins TRBV28 to TRBJ1-4; 7 nucleotides line up with TRBD1. J gave up 8 bases and V 6 bases, and 6 bases lay outside the gene matches. The germline V gene encodes CDR1 MDHEN and CDR2 SYDVKM. CDR3 length: 13 amino acids. The CDR3 nucleotides read TGTGCCAGCAGGGAGACAGGGTTCGAAAAACTGTTTTTT. This encodes CASRETGFEKLFF.

The chain employs TRBV20-1 and TRBJ2-6; D is perhaps TRBD2 (5 bases). The CDR3 is 14 amino acids. Trimming stripped 6 bases from V and 3 bases from J, with 12 bases between. Germline V lookup: CDR1 DFQATT, CDR2 SNEGSKA (reference sequence). CDR3 sequence: CSASSAGGANVLTF. CDR3 nucleotides: TGCAGTGCAAGTTCGGCGGGTGGGGCCAACGTCCTGACTTTC.

J is TRBJ1-3 and V is TRBV19, with 8 bases that match TRBD1. Germline assignment: CDR1 LNHDA and CDR2 SQIVND (reference sequence). The CDR3 extends over 14 amino acids. V was pared by 5 bases and J by 8 bases, with 8 bases of the junction left unmatched. The chain's CDR3 is CASSLPGQAHTIYF. CDR3 DNA: TGTGCCAGTAGTCTACCGGGACAGGCGCACACCATATATTTT.

J is TRBJ1-3 and V is TRBV9, with D tentatively TRBD1 (5 bases). The V end lost 6 bases, the J end lost 6 bases, and 16 bases lay between the germline ends. CDR3 length: 14 amino acids. In germline, CDR1 is SGDLS, CDR2 YYNGEE. The CDR3 sequence: CASTSDSVPNTIYF. As DNA, the CDR3 is TGTGCCAGCACCTCCGACAGCGTTCCAAACACCATATATTTT.

The V call is TRBV19, the J call TRBJ2-7, with 7 bases fitting TRBD2. The CDR3 is 15 amino acids. CDR1 is LNHDA, CDR2 SQIVND, per germline (reference sequence). Trimming at V came to 5 bases and at J to 7 bases, leaving 14 bases not matched to a gene. CDR3 amino acids: CASSAHFLAVKEQYF. CDR3 nucleotide sequence: TGTGCCAGTAGTGCCCATTTCCTAGCGGTAAAGGAGCAGTACTTC.

The count of this clone is one. The gene calls are TRBV3-1 (or the pseudogene TRBV3-2) and TRBJ2-5, with D tentatively TRBD2 (6 bases). V was cut by 0 bases and J by 4 bases, with 9 bases left in between. The CDR3 consists of 14 residues. Germline assignment: CDR1 LGHDT and CDR2 YNNKEL (reference sequence). The CDR3 DNA follows: TGTGCCAGCAGCCAAGAAGTGGGGGGAGAGACCCAGTACTTC. Protein product: CASSQEVGGETQYF.

The gene calls are TRBV7-2 and TRBJ2-4; D is ambiguous. CDR3 length equals 14 residues. The germline V gene has CDR1 SGHTA and CDR2 FQGNSA. V lost 1 base and J lost 0, with 4 bases in between. In DNA, the CDR3 is TGTGCCAGCAGCTTAGACAGAGCCAAAAACATTCAGTACTTC. It yields the protein CASSLDRAKNIQYF.

This clone showed up just a few times. The chain carries TRBV2 and TRBJ1-1; D not certain. Germline assignment: CDR1 SNHLY and CDR2 FYNNEI. The CDR3 totals 13 residues. The ends were cut back, 5 bases at V and 0 bases at J, with 7 bases in the middle. CDR3 sequence: CASSNSMNTEAFF. In nucleotides, the CDR3 is TGTGCCAGCAGTAACAGTATGAACACTGAAGCTTTCTTT.

The chain is built from TRBV6-6 and TRBJ2-7, with D perhaps TRBD1 (5 bases). The CDR3 loop spans 14 amino acids. V was clipped by 5 bases and J by 5 bases, with 16 bases between them. Germline CDR1 MNHNY, CDR2 SVGAGI (reference sequence). In DNA, the CDR3 is TGTGCCAGCAGTCTTCGGACCAGGGAAGACGAGCAGTACTTC. Amino acids: CASSLRTREDEQYF.

This rearrangement joins TRBV9 to TRBJ2-1; possibly TRBD2 for D (6 bases). The germline V and J ends were trimmed by 0 bases and 0 bases, with 7 bases remaining between them. The germline V gene has CDR1 SGDLS and CDR2 YYNGEE. The CDR3 spans 15 residues. DNA for the CDR3: TGTGCCAGCAGCGTAGGCGGGGCCTCCTACAATGAGCAGTTCTTC. The encoded protein is CASSVGGASYNEQFF.

This clone has only a few counts. V gene TRBV6-1 combines with J gene TRBJ1-6; unclear D gene. Trimming left V 3 bases short and J 17 bases short, with 17 bases between. Germline loops: CDR1 MNHNS, CDR2 SASEGT. The CDR3 contains 13 residues. In DNA form, the CDR3 reads TGTGCCAGCAGTGAGGCCGTTTACAGTCCTGTCCACTTT. Translating gives CASSEAVYSPVHF.

This chain joins TRBV5-1 and TRBJ1-2; maybe TRBD1 (5 bases). The V and J ends lost 1 base and 4 bases respectively, with 11 bases between them. Per the germline V gene, CDR1 is SGHRS and CDR2 is YFSETQ. The CDR3 contains 14 residues. The CDR3 DNA reads TGCGCCAGCAGCTTGAGACAGAATATCTATGGCTACACCTTC. Its protein is CASSLRQNIYGYTF.

This sequence joins TRBV28 and TRBJ2-7; TRBD2 is a possible D gene (6 bases). The ends were cut back, 3 bases at V and 1 base at J, with 7 bases in the middle. The CDR3 sequence is 13 residues long. In germline, CDR1 is MDHEN, CDR2 SYDVKM. The CDR3 loop is CASSLGGSYEQYV. The CDR3 DNA sequence: TGTGCCAGCAGTTTGGGGGGTTCCTACGAGCAGTACGTC.

The chain carries TRBV12-5 and TRBJ2-5, with TRBD2 matching over 14 bases. Germline V gene lookup returns CDR1 LGHNT and CDR2 FRNRAP. This CDR3 has 16 residues. V was clipped by 5 bases and J by 1 base; unmatched bases: 3. CDR3 in DNA: TGTGCTAGTGGTCCCGGGACTAGCGGGGGCCAAGAGACCCAGTACTTC. This translates into CASGPGTSGGQETQYF.

The chain recombines TRBV5-1 with TRBJ2-2; 9 nucleotides line up with TRBD1. Looked up from germline, CDR1 is SGHRS and CDR2 is YFSETQ. J gave up 2 bases and V 3 bases, and 8 bases lay outside the gene matches. This CDR3 comprises 17 residues. CDR3: CASSWGQGIINTGELFF. The CDR3 bases are TGCGCCAGCAGCTGGGGACAGGGCATTATAAACACCGGGGAGCTGTTTTTT.

This clone was seen more than once but under ten times. The chain links TRBV19 to TRBJ2-5; 10 bases agree with TRBD1. V shed 5 bases and J 4 bases; nucleotides not matched to a gene: 7. CDR3 size: 15 residues. Germline V gene lookup returns CDR1 LNHDA and CDR2 SQIVND (reference sequence). The CDR3 coding sequence is TGTGCCAGTAGTGCCCGGACAGGGGGAGGAGAGACCCAGTACTTC. Its translation: CASSARTGGGETQYF.

This clone was observed a handful of times. The chain is built from TRBV12-3 or TRBV12-4 and TRBJ1-1, with D tentatively TRBD1 (5 bases). CDR3 size: 13 residues. The germline V and J ends were trimmed by 7 bases and 7 bases, with 16 bases remaining between them. DNA for the CDR3: TGTGCCAGCACCATCCAGATGCAGGGTGAAGCTTTCTTT. It yields the protein CASTIQMQGEAFF.

The genes are TRBV5-1 and TRBJ1-4; 7 bases align to TRBD1. Germline values: CDR1 SGHRS, CDR2 YFSETQ. The CDR3 is 14 residues long. V shed 5 bases and J 2 bases; nucleotides not matched to a gene: 3. DNA of the CDR3: TGCGCCAGCAGGGAGGGGGCTACTAATGAAAAACTGTTTTTT. Translating gives CASREGATNEKLFF.

The chain employs TRBV6-5 and TRBJ1-5; D remains ambiguous. The V end lost 8 bases, the J end lost 5 bases, and 13 bases lay between the germline ends. This CDR3 is built from 13 residues. Germline assignment: CDR1 MNHEY and CDR2 SVGAGI. CDR3 in amino acids: CASGGRSDQPQHF. In DNA, the CDR3 is TGTGCCAGCGGAGGACGGTCCGATCAGCCCCAGCATTTT.

The chain uses TRBV2 and TRBJ1-3, with D tentatively TRBD1 (6 bases). This CDR3 is 14 amino acids long. With 6 bases removed from V and 7 bases from J, the gap between germline ends came to 16 bases. Per germline, CDR1 SNHLY and CDR2 FYNNEI. The CDR3 sequence is CASRYRVMGNTIYF. The CDR3 region has the DNA TGTGCCAGCAGGTACAGGGTGATGGGGAACACCATATATTTT.

This chain uses TRBV19 with TRBJ1-1; 7 nucleotides match TRBD1. CDR1 and CDR2 (germline): LNHDA, SQIVND (reference sequence). This CDR3 is built from 13 residues. V was clipped by 8 bases and J by 0 bases; unmatched bases: 3. CDR3 nucleotide sequence: TGTGCCAGTGCGGACAGGTTGAACACTGAAGCTTTCTTT. Its protein product is CASADRLNTEAFF. Filled out from reference TRBV19 and TRBJ1-1, the complete variable domain reads DGGITQSPKYLFRKEGQNVTLSCEQNLNHDAMYWYRQDPGQGLRLIYYSQIVNDFQKGDIAEGYSVSREKKESFPLTVTSAQKNPTAFYLCASADRLNTEAFFGQGTRLTVV.

The chain combines TRBV5-1 with TRBJ1-2, with TRBD1 matching over 8 bases. The CDR3 sequence is 22 residues long. The V segment lost 0 bases and the J segment 4 bases; nucleotides outside the gene matches: 26. In germline, CDR1 is SGHRS, CDR2 YFSETQ. CDR3: CASSLAGRGLPTARPTLYGYTF. CDR3 in DNA: TGCGCCAGCAGCTTGGCCGGCAGGGGGCTACCCACCGCGAGACCCACTCTCTATGGCTACACCTTC.

This clone has only a few counts. The gene calls are TRBV29-1 and TRBJ1-1; D ambiguous. Germline lookup yields CDR1 SQVTM and CDR2 ANQGSEA. The V gene lost 3 bases and the J gene lost 2 bases, with 13 bases spanning the gap. The CDR3 extends over 14 amino acids. CDR3 amino acids: CSVDAGSYNTEAFF. The CDR3 DNA reads as TGCAGCGTTGATGCCGGGTCCTACAACACTGAAGCTTTCTTT.

This chain joins TRBV10-3 and TRBJ2-2; 7 positions agree with TRBD1. Germline V lookup: CDR1 ENHRY, CDR2 SYGVKD. J gave up 1 base and V 10 bases, and 9 bases lay outside the gene matches. The CDR3 spans 15 residues. The CDR3 bases are TGTGCCACCATTACCGGGACAGAGAACACCGGGGAGCTGTTTTTT. Its protein product is CATITGTENTGELFF.